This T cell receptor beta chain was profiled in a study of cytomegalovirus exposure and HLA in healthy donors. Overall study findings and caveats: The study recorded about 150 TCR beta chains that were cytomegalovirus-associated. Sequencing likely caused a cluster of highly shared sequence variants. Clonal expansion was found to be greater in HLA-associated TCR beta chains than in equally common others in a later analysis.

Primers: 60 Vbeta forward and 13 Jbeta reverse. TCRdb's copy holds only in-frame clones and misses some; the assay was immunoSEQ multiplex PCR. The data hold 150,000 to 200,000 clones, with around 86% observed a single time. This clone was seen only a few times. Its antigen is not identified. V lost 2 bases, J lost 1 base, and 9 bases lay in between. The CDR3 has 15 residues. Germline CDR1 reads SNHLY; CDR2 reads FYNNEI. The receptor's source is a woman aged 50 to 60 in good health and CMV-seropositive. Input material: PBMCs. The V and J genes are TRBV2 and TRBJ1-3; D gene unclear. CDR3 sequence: CASSETSVSGNTIYF. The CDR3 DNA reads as TGTGCCAGCAGTGAAACCTCGGTTTCTGGAAACACCATATATTTT.